The present T cell receptor (beta chain) was sequenced within a study of blood T cell repertoires in COVID-19. Study in general: COVID-19 samples collected from the United States, Italy and Spain covered acute and convalescent phases. PBMCs, B-cell-depleted T cells, or T cells provided the cDNA or gDNA that made up the material.

Authors' methods: Amplified reference gene primers provided the basis for estimating nucleated cell counts. The repertoire was sequenced with immunoSEQ multiplex PCR; TCRdb's copy has only in-frame clones and lacks some. V, J and clone size are those of that table, while D and trimming were read from the DNA. This table holds about 340,000 clones, around four fifths found once. The receptor comes from a young man with active or convalescent COVID-19. The sequencing input was peripheral blood.

The CDR3 bases are TGTGCCAGCAGCTTTGGTCAGGATCTGAACACTGAAGCTTTCTTT. Encoded protein: CASSFGQDLNTEAFF. This rearrangement joins TRBV7-9 to TRBJ1-1; D is ambiguous. Deletions cut 3 bases from V and 0 bases from J, with 11 bases between. CDR1 is SEHNR, CDR2 FQNEAQ, per germline (reference sequence). CDR3 length: 15 amino acids.